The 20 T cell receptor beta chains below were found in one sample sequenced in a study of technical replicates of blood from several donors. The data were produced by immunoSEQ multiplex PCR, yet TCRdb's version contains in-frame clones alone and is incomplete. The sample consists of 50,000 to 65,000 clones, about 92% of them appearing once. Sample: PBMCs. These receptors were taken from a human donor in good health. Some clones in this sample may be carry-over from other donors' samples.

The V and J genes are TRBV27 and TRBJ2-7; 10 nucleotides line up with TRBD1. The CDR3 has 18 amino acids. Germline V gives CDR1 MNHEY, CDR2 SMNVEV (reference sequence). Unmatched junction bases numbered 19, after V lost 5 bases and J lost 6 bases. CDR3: CASSPGPSPGQGFGEQYF. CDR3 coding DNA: TGTGCCAGCAGTCCAGGCCCTTCACCGGGACAGGGGTTTGGCGAGCAGTACTTC.

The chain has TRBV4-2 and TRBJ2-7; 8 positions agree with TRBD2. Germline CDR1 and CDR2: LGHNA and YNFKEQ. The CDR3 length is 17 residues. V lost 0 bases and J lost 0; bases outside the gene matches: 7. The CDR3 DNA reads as TGTGCCAGCAGCCAAGATTACCCCGGGACTAGCTCCTACGAGCAGTACTTC. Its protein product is CASSQDYPGTSSYEQYF.

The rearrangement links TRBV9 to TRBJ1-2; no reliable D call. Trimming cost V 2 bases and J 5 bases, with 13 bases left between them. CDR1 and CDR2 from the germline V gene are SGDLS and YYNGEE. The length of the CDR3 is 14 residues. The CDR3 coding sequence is TGTGCCAGCAGCGTTGGAGACGGGAGTTATGGCTACACCTTC. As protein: CASSVGDGSYGYTF.

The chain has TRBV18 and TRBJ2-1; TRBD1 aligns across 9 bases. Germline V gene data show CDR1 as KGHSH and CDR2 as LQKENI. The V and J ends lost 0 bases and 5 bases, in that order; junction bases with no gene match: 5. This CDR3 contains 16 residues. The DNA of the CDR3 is TGTGCCAGCTCACCACCGCAGACAGGGGGAAACAATGAGCAGTTCTTC. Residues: CASSPPQTGGNNEQFF.

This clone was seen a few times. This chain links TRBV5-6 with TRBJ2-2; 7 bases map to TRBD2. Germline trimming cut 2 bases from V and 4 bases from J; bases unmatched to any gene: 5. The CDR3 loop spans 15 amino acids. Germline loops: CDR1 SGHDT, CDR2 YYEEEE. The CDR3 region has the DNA TGTGCCAGCAGCTTTGCCGGGAGGACCACCGGGGAGCTGTTTTTT. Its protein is CASSFAGRTTGELFF.

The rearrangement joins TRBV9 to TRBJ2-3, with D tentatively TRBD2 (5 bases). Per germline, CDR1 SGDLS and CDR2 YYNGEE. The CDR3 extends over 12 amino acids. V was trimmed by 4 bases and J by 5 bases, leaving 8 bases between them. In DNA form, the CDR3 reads TGTGCCAGCAGCCCAGGACTAGATACGCAGTATTTT. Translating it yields CASSPGLDTQYF.

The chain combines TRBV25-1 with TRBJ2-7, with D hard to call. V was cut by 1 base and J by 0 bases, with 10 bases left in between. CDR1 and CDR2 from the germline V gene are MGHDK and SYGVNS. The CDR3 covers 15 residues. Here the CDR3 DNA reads TGTGCCAGCAGTGAATCGTCTGTCTTCTCCTACGAGCAGTACTTC. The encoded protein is CASSESSVFSYEQYF.

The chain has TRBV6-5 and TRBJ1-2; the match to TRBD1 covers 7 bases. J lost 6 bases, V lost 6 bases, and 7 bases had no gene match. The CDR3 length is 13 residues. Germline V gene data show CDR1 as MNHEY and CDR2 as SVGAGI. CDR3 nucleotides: TGTGCCAGCAGGGTGGCAGGGGGTCATGGCTACACCTTC. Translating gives CASRVAGGHGYTF.

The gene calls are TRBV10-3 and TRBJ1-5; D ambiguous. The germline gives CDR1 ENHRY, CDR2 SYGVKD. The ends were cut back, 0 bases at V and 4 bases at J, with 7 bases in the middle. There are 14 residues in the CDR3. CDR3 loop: CAISESALNQPQHF. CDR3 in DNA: TGTGCCATCAGTGAGTCAGCCCTAAATCAGCCCCAGCATTTT.

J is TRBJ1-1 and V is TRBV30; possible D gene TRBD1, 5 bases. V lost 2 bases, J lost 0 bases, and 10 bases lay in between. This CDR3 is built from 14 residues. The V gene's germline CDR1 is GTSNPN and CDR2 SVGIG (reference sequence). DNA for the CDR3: TGTGCCTGGAGTATTGACAGCATGAACACTGAAGCTTTCTTT. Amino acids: CAWSIDSMNTEAFF.

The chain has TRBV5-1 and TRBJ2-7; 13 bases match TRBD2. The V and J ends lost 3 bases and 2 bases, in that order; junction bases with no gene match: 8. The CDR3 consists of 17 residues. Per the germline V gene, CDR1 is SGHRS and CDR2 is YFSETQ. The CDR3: CASSYGTSGETAYEQYF. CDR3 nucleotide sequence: TGCGCCAGCAGCTACGGGACTAGCGGGGAAACCGCCTACGAGCAGTACTTC.

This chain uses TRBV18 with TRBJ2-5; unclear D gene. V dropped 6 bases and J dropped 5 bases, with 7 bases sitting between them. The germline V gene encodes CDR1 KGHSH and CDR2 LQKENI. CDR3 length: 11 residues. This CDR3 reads CASSSIETQYF. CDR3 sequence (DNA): TGTGCCAGCTCGTCCATCGAGACCCAGTACTTC.

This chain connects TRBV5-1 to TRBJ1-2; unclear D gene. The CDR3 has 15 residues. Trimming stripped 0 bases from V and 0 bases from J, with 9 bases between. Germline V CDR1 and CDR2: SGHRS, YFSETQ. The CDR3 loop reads CASSLVATSNYGYTF. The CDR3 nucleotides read TGCGCCAGCAGCTTGGTAGCAACCTCTAACTATGGCTACACCTTC.

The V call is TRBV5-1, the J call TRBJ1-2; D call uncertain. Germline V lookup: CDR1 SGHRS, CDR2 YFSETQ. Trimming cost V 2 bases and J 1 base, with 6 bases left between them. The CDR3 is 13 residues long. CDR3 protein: CASSFLYNYGYTF. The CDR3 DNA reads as TGCGCCAGCAGCTTTCTGTATAACTATGGCTACACCTTC.

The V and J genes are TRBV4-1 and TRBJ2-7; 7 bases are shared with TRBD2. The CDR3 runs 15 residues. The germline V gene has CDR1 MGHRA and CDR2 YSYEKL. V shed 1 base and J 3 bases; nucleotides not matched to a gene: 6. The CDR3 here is CASSQGGTTVYEQYF. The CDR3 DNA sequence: TGCGCCAGCAGCCAAGGAGGGACTACAGTCTACGAGCAGTACTTC.

CDR3 DNA: TGTGCCAGCAGCCCGGGCGGACTAGCGGGGACCCGTGGGACCCAGTACTTC. This encodes CASSPGGLAGTRGTQYF. The V and J genes are TRBV5-4 and TRBJ2-5; 12 bases fit TRBD2. The CDR3 runs to 17 residues. Germline CDR1 SGHNT, CDR2 YYREEE (reference sequence). Germline trimming cut 4 bases from V and 7 bases from J; bases unmatched to any gene: 14.

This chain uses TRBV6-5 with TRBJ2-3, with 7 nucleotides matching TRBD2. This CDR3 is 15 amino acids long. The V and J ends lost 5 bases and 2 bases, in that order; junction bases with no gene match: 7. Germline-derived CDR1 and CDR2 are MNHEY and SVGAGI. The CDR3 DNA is TGTGCCAGCAGTAGCCTAGCGGACCACACAGATACGCAGTATTTT. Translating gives CASSSLADHTDTQYF.

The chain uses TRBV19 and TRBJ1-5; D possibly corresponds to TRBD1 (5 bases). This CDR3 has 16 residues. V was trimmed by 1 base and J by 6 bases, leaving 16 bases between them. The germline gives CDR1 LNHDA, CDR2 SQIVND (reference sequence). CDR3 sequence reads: CASSIVGGLVLQPQHF. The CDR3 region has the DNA TGTGCCAGTAGTATAGTGGGGGGGTTGGTCCTTCAGCCCCAGCATTTT.

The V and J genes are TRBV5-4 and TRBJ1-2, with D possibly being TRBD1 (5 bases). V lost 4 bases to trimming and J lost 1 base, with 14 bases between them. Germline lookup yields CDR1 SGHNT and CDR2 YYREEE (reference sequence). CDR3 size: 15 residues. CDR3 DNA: TGTGCCAGCAGCATGGGACGAGGATATAACTATGGCTACACCTTC. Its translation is CASSMGRGYNYGYTF.

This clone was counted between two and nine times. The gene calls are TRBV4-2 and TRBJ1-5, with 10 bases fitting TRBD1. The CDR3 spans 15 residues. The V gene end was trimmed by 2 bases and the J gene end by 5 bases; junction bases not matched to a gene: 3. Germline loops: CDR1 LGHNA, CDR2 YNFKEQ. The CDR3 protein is CASSQPGQGDQPQHF. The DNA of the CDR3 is TGTGCCAGCAGCCAACCCGGACAGGGGGATCAGCCCCAGCATTTT.